This TCR beta chain was identified during a study of OX40 agonist ivuxolimab in advanced cancers. The overall study: Patients were infused with ivuxolimab every 2 weeks at 0.01 to 10 mg/kg. Patients receiving dose escalation had hepatocellular carcinoma, melanoma, renal cell or head and neck cancer. General study results and limits: Among expanded peripheral T cells, antigen specificity went undetermined. Those patients achieving a partial response at 0.1-3.0 mg/kg showed among the lowest clonal expansion.

From germline, CDR1 is LNHDA and CDR2 SQIVND (reference sequence). Trimming removed 1 base at V and 5 bases at J, with 14 bases between. CDR3 length: 16 amino acids. As regards this clone: Antigen: not known.

Data came from immunoSEQ multiplex PCR; TCRdb stores just in-frame clones and leaves some out. The sample has over 20,000 clones; approximately 80% are singletons. The sequence was collected from an adult with an advanced solid tumor such as melanoma, head and neck, liver or kidney cancer. The chain links TRBV19 to TRBJ1-4, with a weak D call TRBD1 (5 bases). This material consisted of CD4+ or CD8+ T cells sorted from blood, taken in a trial of the OX40 agonist ivuxolimab. CDR3 in amino acids: CASSIGSGTGNEKLFF. The DNA for the CDR3 is TGTGCCAGTAGTATAGGATCGGGGACGGGGAATGAAAAACTGTTTTTT. Based on the CDR3 plus reference TRBV19 and TRBJ1-4, the full variable domain is DGGITQSPKYLFRKEGQNVTLSCEQNLNHDAMYWYRQDPGQGLRLIYYSQIVNDFQKGDIAEGYSVSREKKESFPLTVTSAQKNPTAFYLCASSIGSGTGNEKLFFGSGTQLSVL.